This is a list of T cell receptor beta chains from one sample in a study of cytomegalovirus exposure and HLA in healthy donors. Profiling relied on immunoSEQ multiplex PCR, and the TCRdb table lists in-frame clones only, not all of them. The sample contains roughly 93,000 clones, 76% of which appear only once. Sequencing input: PBMCs. The origin of the receptors is a man in his forties or fifties in good health and CMV-seronegative. Each CDR3 is given with its conserved first and last residue. Each record gives: D gene, J gene, V gene, clone size, CDR3 protein, CDR3 DNA. D genes are given only for firm matches. Size is stated for part of the rows, as once, few or many counts, or as a class when the clone is expanded.

D: -
J: TRBJ1-1
V: TRBV7-9
size: -
CDR3: CASSDRDWGGTEAFF
DNA: TGTGCCAGCAGCGACCGGGACTGGGGCGGGACTGAAGCTTTCTTT

D: TRBD1
J: TRBJ2-5
V: TRBV28
size: -
CDR3: CASSLSTGEETQYF
DNA: TGTGCCAGCAGTTTATCTACAGGGGAAGAGACCCAGTACTTC

D: TRBD1
J: TRBJ2-7
V: TRBV11-2
size: -
CDR3: CASSQGQGYEQYF
DNA: TGTGCCAGCAGCCAGGGACAGGGCTACGAGCAGTACTTC

D: -
J: TRBJ2-7
V: TRBV19
size: -
CDR3: CASSTYGVPYEQYF
DNA: TGTGCCAGTAGTACATACGGGGTCCCCTACGAGCAGTACTTC

D: TRBD1
J: TRBJ1-6
V: TRBV27
size: -
CDR3: CASSLSTGPNSPLHF
DNA: TGTGCCAGCAGTCTGTCGACAGGGCCTAATTCACCCCTCCACTTT

D: TRBD2
J: TRBJ2-3
V: TRBV5-6
size: -
CDR3: CASSLLTSGSTDTQYF
DNA: TGTGCCAGCAGCTTACTGACTAGCGGCAGCACAGATACGCAGTATTTT

D: TRBD1
J: TRBJ2-7
V: TRBV5-4
size: -
CDR3: CASGSTWAGGAEQYF
DNA: TGTGCCAGCGGATCGACTTGGGCAGGGGGCGCCGAGCAGTACTTC

D: TRBD1
J: TRBJ1-6
V: TRBV7-2
size: -
CDR3: CASSPGDRGALHF
DNA: TGTGCCAGCAGCCCGGGGGACAGGGGGGCCCTCCACTTT

D: -
J: TRBJ1-1
V: TRBV7-9
size: few
CDR3: CASSRQGMNTEAFF
DNA: TGTGCCAGCAGCCGTCAGGGGATGAACACTGAAGCTTTCTTT

D: -
J: TRBJ1-4
V: TRBV19
size: -
CDR3: CASSIASPETGEKLFF
DNA: TGTGCCAGTAGTATAGCCTCTCCCGAAACGGGTGAAAAACTGTTTTTT

D: TRBD1
J: TRBJ1-2
V: TRBV6-1
size: few
CDR3: CASSGGTGTVRYGYTF
DNA: TGTGCCAGCAGTGGGGGGACAGGAACCGTACGTTATGGCTACACCTTC

D: TRBD2
J: TRBJ2-7
V: TRBV7-3
size: -
CDR3: CASSPVPLADATEQYF
DNA: TGTGCCAGCAGCCCCGTCCCTCTAGCGGACGCTACCGAGCAGTACTTC

D: TRBD1
J: TRBJ1-5
V: TRBV27
size: -
CDR3: CASAKDRQGQPQHF
DNA: TGTGCCAGCGCCAAGGACAGGCAAGGTCAGCCCCAGCATTTT

D: -
J: TRBJ2-7
V: TRBV13
size: -
CDR3: CASSRQGLPYEQYF
DNA: TGTGCCAGCAGCCGGCAGGGACTTCCTTACGAGCAGTACTTC

D: -
J: TRBJ2-1
V: TRBV7-2
size: -
CDR3: CASSTRTPGNEQFF
DNA: TGTGCCAGCAGCACGCGGACCCCAGGGAATGAGCAGTTCTTC

D: TRBD1
J: TRBJ2-1
V: TRBV5-4
size: -
CDR3: CASSSRQGETYNEQFF
DNA: TGTGCCAGCAGCTCCCGACAGGGGGAGACCTACAATGAGCAGTTCTTC

D: -
J: TRBJ1-1
V: TRBV27
size: -
CDR3: CAIAYRANTEAFF
DNA: TGTGCCATCGCATACAGGGCGAACACTGAAGCTTTCTTT

D: TRBD1
J: TRBJ1-2
V: TRBV19
size: -
CDR3: CASSIDYQTGAFYGYTF
DNA: TGTGCCAGTAGTATAGATTATCAGACAGGGGCGTTCTATGGCTACACCTTC

D: -
J: TRBJ2-3
V: TRBV12-5
size: -
CDR3: CASGSLRGNTQYF
DNA: TGTGCTAGTGGTTCCCTCAGGGGCAATACGCAGTATTTT

D: -
J: TRBJ2-2
V: TRBV29-1
size: -
CDR3: CSVEDFRDKNTGELFF
DNA: TGCAGCGTTGAAGATTTCAGGGACAAAAACACCGGGGAGCTGTTTTTT

D: -
J: TRBJ1-1
V: TRBV7-9
size: -
CDR3: CASRDGVNTEAFF
DNA: TGTGCCAGCAGGGATGGAGTGAACACTGAAGCTTTCTTT

D: TRBD2
J: TRBJ2-5
V: TRBV11-2
size: -
CDR3: CASSLGGGAGDRAQYF
DNA: TGTGCCAGCAGCTTGGGAGGGGGAGCGGGGGACCGGGCCCAGTACTTC

D: -
J: TRBJ2-2
V: TRBV2
size: -
CDR3: CATEDSGAGELFF
DNA: TGTGCCACCGAGGACAGCGGCGCCGGGGAGCTGTTTTTT

D: -
J: TRBJ2-4
V: TRBV27
size: -
CDR3: CASSPVSSRNIQYF
DNA: TGTGCCAGCAGTCCCGTCTCGTCGCGGAACATTCAGTACTTC

D: -
J: TRBJ2-3
V: TRBV6-6
size: -
CDR3: CASQKQGATDTQYF
DNA: TGTGCCAGCCAAAAACAGGGTGCCACAGATACGCAGTATTTT

D: -
J: TRBJ2-1
V: TRBV7-2
size: -
CDR3: CASSHPSTINNEQFF
DNA: TGTGCCAGCAGCCACCCCTCGACTATAAACAATGAGCAGTTCTTC

D: TRBD2
J: TRBJ2-2
V: TRBV4-3
size: -
CDR3: CASSQVLAGGLIGGELFF
DNA: TGCGCCAGCAGCCAAGTCCTAGCGGGGGGGCTGATTGGCGGGGAGCTGTTTTTT

D: TRBD1
J: TRBJ1-2
V: TRBV9
size: -
CDR3: CASSGDRGYGYTF
DNA: TGTGCCAGCAGTGGGGACAGGGGGTATGGCTACACCTTC

D: TRBD2
J: TRBJ2-1
V: TRBV11-2
size: once
CDR3: CASSPWGGVNSHEQFF
DNA: TGTGCCAGCAGCCCCTGGGGGGGGGTAAATTCGCATGAGCAGTTCTTC

D: -
J: TRBJ1-1
V: TRBV6-4
size: -
CDR3: CASSDPGPKNTEAFF
DNA: TGTGCCAGCAGCGACCCTGGGCCCAAAAACACTGAAGCTTTCTTT

D: TRBD1
J: TRBJ1-4
V: TRBV6-1
size: -
CDR3: CASSDTGVTGEKLFF
DNA: TGTGCCAGCAGTGACACAGGGGTCACAGGAGAAAAACTGTTTTTT

D: TRBD1
J: TRBJ1-2
V: TRBV5-8
size: -
CDR3: CASSPGQGRGYTF
DNA: TGTGCCAGCAGCCCGGGACAGGGACGTGGCTACACCTTC

D: -
J: TRBJ2-2
V: TRBV6-4
size: -
CDR3: CASSDAFSGGANTGELFF
DNA: TGTGCCAGCAGTGACGCTTTCTCGGGGGGCGCGAACACCGGGGAGCTGTTTTTT

D: TRBD1
J: TRBJ1-5
V: TRBV5-6
size: -
CDR3: CASSLMSGQGRSQPQHF
DNA: TGTGCCAGCAGCTTGATGAGCGGACAGGGCCGGAGCCAGCCCCAGCATTTT

D: -
J: TRBJ2-1
V: TRBV19
size: -
CDR3: CASRGNDEQFF
DNA: TGTGCCAGCCGGGGTAACGATGAGCAGTTCTTC

D: -
J: TRBJ1-1
V: TRBV11-3
size: -
CDR3: CASSLSPNTEAFF
DNA: TGTGCCAGCAGCTTGAGCCCGAACACTGAAGCTTTCTTT

D: TRBD1
J: TRBJ1-6
V: TRBV4-2
size: -
CDR3: CASSPVGTGNSPLHF
DNA: TGTGCCAGCAGCCCTGTCGGGACAGGGAATTCACCCCTCCACTTT

D: TRBD2
J: TRBJ2-5
V: TRBV19
size: -
CDR3: CASSIRLAEETQYF
DNA: TGTGCCAGTAGTATACGACTAGCGGAAGAGACCCAGTACTTC

D: TRBD1
J: TRBJ1-2
V: TRBV7-2
size: few
CDR3: CASSIGQGGYTF
DNA: TGTGCCAGCAGTATCGGACAGGGCGGCTACACCTTC

D: TRBD1
J: TRBJ1-1
V: TRBV18
size: -
CDR3: CASSPTGINTEAFF
DNA: TGTGCCAGCTCACCGACAGGGATCAACACTGAAGCTTTCTTT